This is a list of T cell receptor beta chains from one sample in a study of T cell responses to AZD1222 COVID-19 vaccine. Clones were read by immunoSEQ multiplex PCR, and TCRdb kept only the in-frame ones, dropping some. The sample lists around 100,000 clones, 88% occurring once. Sequencing was performed on peripheral blood, taken on day 0 of AZD1222 vaccination. These receptor sequences come from an adult in good health. Both conserved end residues are part of each CDR3. Fields, in order: D gene, J gene, V gene, clone size, CDR3 protein, CDR3 DNA. A D gene is named only where the DNA matches it firmly. A row's size may be missing; if present it is once, few, many or a size class.

d_call: .; j_call: TRBJ2-4; v_call: TRBV19; clone_size: once; cdr3_aa: CASSIGGRSAKNIQYF; cdr3_nt: TGTGCCAGTAGTATCGGGGGGCGGTCGGCCAAAAACATTCAGTACTTC
d_call: TRBD2; j_call: TRBJ2-7; v_call: TRBV7-9; clone_size: .; cdr3_aa: CASRQSGRPTYEQYF; cdr3_nt: TGTGCCAGCAGACAGAGCGGGAGGCCAACCTACGAGCAGTACTTC
d_call: TRBD1; j_call: TRBJ1-2; v_call: TRBV12-3/TRBV12-4; clone_size: once; cdr3_aa: CASSLARTGGYTF; cdr3_nt: TGTGCCAGCAGTTTAGCTAGGACAGGAGGCTACACCTTC
d_call: TRBD2; j_call: TRBJ2-3; v_call: TRBV13; clone_size: .; cdr3_aa: CASSSGLAGDTQYF; cdr3_nt: TGTGCCAGCAGCTCTGGACTAGCGGGAGATACGCAGTATTTT
d_call: TRBD1; j_call: TRBJ1-1; v_call: TRBV4-3; clone_size: once; cdr3_aa: CASSQRTGAMNTEAFF; cdr3_nt: TGCGCCAGCAGCCAACGGACAGGGGCAATGAACACTGAAGCTTTCTTT
d_call: TRBD1; j_call: TRBJ1-1; v_call: TRBV14; clone_size: .; cdr3_aa: CASSLTGGPSEAFF; cdr3_nt: TGTGCCAGCAGTCTGACAGGGGGCCCGAGTGAAGCTTTCTTT
d_call: .; j_call: TRBJ2-3; v_call: TRBV6-1; clone_size: .; cdr3_aa: CASSERERSTDTQYF; cdr3_nt: TGTGCCAGCAGTGAAAGGGAAAGGAGCACAGATACGCAGTATTTT
d_call: .; j_call: TRBJ1-6; v_call: TRBV11-2; clone_size: .; cdr3_aa: CASSLEPSSYNSPLHF; cdr3_nt: TGTGCCAGCAGCTTAGAGCCTAGCTCCTATAATTCACCCCTCCACTTT
d_call: .; j_call: TRBJ1-5; v_call: TRBV27; clone_size: once; cdr3_aa: CASSFGGQPQHF; cdr3_nt: TGTGCCAGCAGTTTTGGTGGTCAGCCCCAGCATTTT
d_call: .; j_call: TRBJ1-1; v_call: TRBV3-1/TRBV3-2; clone_size: .; cdr3_aa: CASSHQGNTEAFF; cdr3_nt: TGTGCCAGCAGCCACCAGGGGAACACTGAAGCTTTCTTT
d_call: TRBD2; j_call: TRBJ2-1; v_call: TRBV7-9; clone_size: .; cdr3_aa: CASSDLAGITLDEQFF; cdr3_nt: TGTGCCAGCAGCGACCTAGCGGGAATAACACTAGATGAGCAGTTCTTC
d_call: .; j_call: TRBJ2-6; v_call: TRBV18; clone_size: .; cdr3_aa: CASSPRTDSGANVLTF; cdr3_nt: TGTGCCAGCTCACCAAGGACGGACTCTGGGGCCAACGTCCTGACTTTC
d_call: .; j_call: TRBJ1-4; v_call: TRBV19; clone_size: .; cdr3_aa: CASSIGDRDEKLFF; cdr3_nt: TGTGCCAGTAGTATAGGGGACCGAGATGAAAAACTGTTTTTT
d_call: TRBD1; j_call: TRBJ2-1; v_call: TRBV6-1; clone_size: .; cdr3_aa: CASSEALGTGNEQFF; cdr3_nt: TGTGCCAGCAGTGAAGCCCTAGGGACAGGGAATGAGCAGTTCTTC
d_call: .; j_call: TRBJ1-4; v_call: TRBV7-9; clone_size: .; cdr3_aa: CASSSPGRPEKLFF; cdr3_nt: TGTGCCAGCAGCTCACCCGGGAGACCAGAAAAACTGTTTTTT
d_call: .; j_call: TRBJ2-2; v_call: TRBV27; clone_size: .; cdr3_aa: CAIGAGGELFF; cdr3_nt: TGTGCCATCGGTGCTGGCGGGGAGCTGTTTTTT
d_call: TRBD2; j_call: TRBJ2-3; v_call: TRBV7-9; clone_size: .; cdr3_aa: CASSLDPTSGREQDTQYF; cdr3_nt: TGTGCCAGCAGCTTAGATCCGACTAGCGGGAGGGAGCAGGATACGCAGTATTTT
d_call: .; j_call: TRBJ2-1; v_call: TRBV29-1; clone_size: .; cdr3_aa: CSVRSIWYNEQFF; cdr3_nt: TGCAGCGTTAGGAGTATTTGGTACAATGAGCAGTTCTTC
d_call: .; j_call: TRBJ2-2; v_call: TRBV7-3; clone_size: .; cdr3_aa: CASSITGTPSGELFF; cdr3_nt: TGTGCCAGCAGCATCACCGGGACACCGTCCGGGGAGCTGTTTTTT
d_call: .; j_call: TRBJ1-2; v_call: TRBV30; clone_size: .; cdr3_aa: CAWSVRGGYGYTF; cdr3_nt: TGTGCCTGGAGTGTACGAGGGGGCTATGGCTACACCTTC
d_call: .; j_call: TRBJ2-7; v_call: TRBV2; clone_size: .; cdr3_aa: CASRGVVRYEQYF; cdr3_nt: TGTGCCAGCAGGGGGGTAGTTCGATACGAGCAGTACTTC
d_call: .; j_call: TRBJ2-7; v_call: TRBV5-8; clone_size: .; cdr3_aa: CATRAWFHGAYEQYF; cdr3_nt: TGTGCCACTCGGGCCTGGTTCCATGGGGCTTACGAGCAGTACTTC
d_call: .; j_call: TRBJ2-6; v_call: TRBV19; clone_size: .; cdr3_aa: CASTREVGSGANVLTF; cdr3_nt: TGTGCCAGTACCCGTGAAGTAGGCTCTGGGGCCAACGTCCTGACTTTC
d_call: TRBD1; j_call: TRBJ1-3; v_call: TRBV10-3; clone_size: .; cdr3_aa: CAISLTGATSGNTIYF; cdr3_nt: TGTGCCATCAGTTTGACAGGGGCGACCTCTGGAAACACCATATATTTT
d_call: TRBD1; j_call: TRBJ1-3; v_call: TRBV28; clone_size: .; cdr3_aa: CASTGGKQGTLSGNTIYF; cdr3_nt: TGTGCCAGCACTGGAGGGAAACAGGGGACCCTCTCTGGAAACACCATATATTTT
d_call: TRBD1; j_call: TRBJ1-3; v_call: TRBV5-4; clone_size: .; cdr3_aa: CASSTGENGNTIYF; cdr3_nt: TGTGCCAGCAGCACAGGGGAAAATGGAAACACCATATATTTT
d_call: .; j_call: TRBJ1-4; v_call: TRBV29-1; clone_size: .; cdr3_aa: CSGRRGVGEKLFF; cdr3_nt: TGCAGCGGCAGACGGGGGGTAGGCGAAAAACTGTTTTTT
d_call: .; j_call: TRBJ2-1; v_call: TRBV5-4; clone_size: .; cdr3_aa: CASSLGQLGNEQFF; cdr3_nt: TGTGCCAGCAGCTTGGGGCAGTTGGGCAATGAGCAGTTCTTC
d_call: TRBD2; j_call: TRBJ2-3; v_call: TRBV24-1; clone_size: .; cdr3_aa: CATSYLRDRGGTDTQYF; cdr3_nt: TGTGCCACCAGTTATTTACGAGACCGGGGGGGCACAGATACGCAGTATTTT
d_call: TRBD1; j_call: TRBJ1-3; v_call: TRBV7-3; clone_size: .; cdr3_aa: CASSTTGAGNTIYF; cdr3_nt: TGTGCCAGCAGCACGACAGGGGCCGGAAACACCATATATTTT
d_call: TRBD2; j_call: TRBJ2-2; v_call: TRBV5-1; clone_size: .; cdr3_aa: CASSLAEREDTGELFF; cdr3_nt: TGCGCCAGCAGCTTGGCTGAGCGGGAGGACACCGGGGAGCTGTTTTTT
d_call: .; j_call: TRBJ2-5; v_call: TRBV30; clone_size: .; cdr3_aa: CAWSVLGVGETQYF; cdr3_nt: TGTGCCTGGAGTGTCCTAGGGGTCGGAGAGACCCAGTACTTC
d_call: .; j_call: TRBJ2-1; v_call: TRBV3-1/TRBV3-2; clone_size: .; cdr3_aa: CASKRGGNEQFF; cdr3_nt: TGTGCCAGCAAGAGGGGCGGGAACGAGCAGTTCTTC
d_call: .; j_call: TRBJ1-1; v_call: TRBV6-6; clone_size: .; cdr3_aa: CASRNGTVNTEAFF; cdr3_nt: TGTGCCAGCAGAAACGGGACGGTCAACACTGAAGCTTTCTTT
d_call: .; j_call: TRBJ2-7; v_call: TRBV13; clone_size: .; cdr3_aa: CASSLRSGPGEQYF; cdr3_nt: TGTGCCAGCAGCTTGAGGTCAGGGCCAGGCGAGCAGTACTTC
d_call: TRBD1; j_call: TRBJ2-7; v_call: TRBV28; clone_size: .; cdr3_aa: CASSLVGTAYEQYF; cdr3_nt: TGTGCCAGCAGTTTAGTCGGGACAGCCTACGAGCAGTACTTC
d_call: .; j_call: TRBJ1-1; v_call: TRBV11-2; clone_size: .; cdr3_aa: CASSSLGPPAGTEAFF; cdr3_nt: TGTGCCAGCAGCTCCTTGGGACCACCTGCCGGGACTGAAGCTTTCTTT
d_call: .; j_call: TRBJ2-7; v_call: TRBV4-1; clone_size: once; cdr3_aa: CASRPISRGSYEQYF; cdr3_nt: TGCGCCAGCAGGCCCATCAGCCGAGGATCCTACGAGCAGTACTTC
d_call: .; j_call: TRBJ2-1; v_call: TRBV5-1; clone_size: .; cdr3_aa: CASSLGAGSSYNEQFF; cdr3_nt: TGCGCCAGCAGCTTGGGAGCCGGGAGCTCCTACAATGAGCAGTTCTTC
d_call: .; j_call: TRBJ1-3; v_call: TRBV28; clone_size: .; cdr3_aa: CASSSLLTGNTIYF; cdr3_nt: TGTGCCAGCAGTTCCCTCCTTACAGGAAACACCATATATTTT
d_call: TRBD1; j_call: TRBJ2-7; v_call: TRBV7-6; clone_size: once; cdr3_aa: CASSPGQEAYEQYF; cdr3_nt: TGTGCCAGCAGCCCCGGACAGGAGGCCTACGAGCAGTACTTC
d_call: .; j_call: TRBJ1-2; v_call: TRBV15; clone_size: .; cdr3_aa: CATSRDDYGYTF; cdr3_nt: TGTGCCACCAGCCGGGACGACTATGGCTACACCTTC
d_call: TRBD2; j_call: TRBJ2-3; v_call: TRBV6-6; clone_size: .; cdr3_aa: CASTGTRGGGDTQYF; cdr3_nt: TGTGCCAGCACGGGGACTAGGGGGGGCGGAGATACGCAGTATTTT
d_call: .; j_call: TRBJ2-3; v_call: TRBV7-2; clone_size: .; cdr3_aa: CASSFGGGYTQYF; cdr3_nt: TGTGCCAGCAGCTTCGGAGGGGGGTATACGCAGTATTTT
d_call: TRBD1; j_call: TRBJ2-2; v_call: TRBV28; clone_size: .; cdr3_aa: CASSSAAQGTGELFF; cdr3_nt: TGTGCCAGCAGCTCGGCCGCACAGGGGACCGGGGAGCTGTTTTTT
d_call: TRBD2; j_call: TRBJ2-7; v_call: TRBV7-2; clone_size: .; cdr3_aa: CASSLRTSGRYNEQYF; cdr3_nt: TGTGCCAGCAGCCTTCGGACTAGCGGGAGATACAACGAGCAGTACTTC
d_call: .; j_call: TRBJ1-5; v_call: TRBV19; clone_size: .; cdr3_aa: CASNEGQGNQPQHF; cdr3_nt: TGTGCCAGTAACGAGGGGCAGGGGAATCAGCCCCAGCATTTT
d_call: .; j_call: TRBJ1-6; v_call: TRBV2; clone_size: .; cdr3_aa: CASSDFGSSYNSPLHF; cdr3_nt: TGTGCCAGCAGTGATTTTGGGAGCTCCTATAATTCACCCCTCCACTTT
d_call: .; j_call: TRBJ2-1; v_call: TRBV9; clone_size: .; cdr3_aa: CASSVEEGMVDEQFF; cdr3_nt: TGTGCCAGCAGCGTAGAGGAGGGTATGGTCGATGAGCAGTTCTTC
d_call: .; j_call: TRBJ2-2; v_call: TRBV5-1; clone_size: .; cdr3_aa: CASSLGGTTDNTGELFF; cdr3_nt: TGCGCCAGCAGCTTGGGGGGGACGACGGATAACACCGGGGAGCTGTTTTTT
d_call: .; j_call: TRBJ2-5; v_call: TRBV10-3; clone_size: .; cdr3_aa: CAISEVGDQETQYF; cdr3_nt: TGTGCCATCAGTGAGGTCGGGGACCAAGAGACCCAGTACTTC
d_call: .; j_call: TRBJ2-5; v_call: TRBV4-3; clone_size: .; cdr3_aa: CASSQATSGRETQYF; cdr3_nt: TGCGCCAGCAGCCAAGCAACGTCAGGCCGAGAGACCCAGTACTTC
d_call: .; j_call: TRBJ1-5; v_call: TRBV6-4; clone_size: few; cdr3_aa: CASGREEGQPQHF; cdr3_nt: TGTGCCAGCGGCAGGGAAGAGGGTCAGCCCCAGCATTTT